This T cell receptor beta chain was recorded in a study of blood T cell repertoires in COVID-19. Original analysis: It was from reference gene primer amplification that nucleated cell counts were estimated. Profiling relied on immunoSEQ multiplex PCR, and the TCRdb table lists in-frame clones only, not all of them. V, J and clone size derive from that table, while D and trimming were established from the DNA sequence. This sample carries some 120,000 clones, approximately 68% of them seen once, and the ten largest clones take roughly 2.2%. This clone was detected only a few times. Germline CDR1 and CDR2: SEHNR and FQNEAQ (reference sequence). The V end was cut by 1 base, the J end by 4 bases, with 17 bases between. This CDR3 contains 17 residues.

Specimen: peripheral blood. The TCR originated in a woman aged 65 to 85 with acute or convalescent COVID-19. The chain carries TRBV7-9 and TRBJ2-1, with D maybe TRBD2 (6 bases). CDR3: CASSLEFSGVGYNEQFF. The DNA of the CDR3 is TGTGCCAGCAGCTTAGAATTCTCGGGAGTCGGGTACAATGAGCAGTTCTTC. Using reference TRBV7-9 and TRBJ2-1 for the parts outside the CDR3, the full variable domain is DTGVSQNPRHKITKRGQNVTFRCDPISEHNRLYWYRQTLGQGPEFLTYFQNEAQLEKSRLLSDRFSAERPKGSFSTLEIQRTEQGDSAMYLCASSLEFSGVGYNEQFFGPGTRLTVL.